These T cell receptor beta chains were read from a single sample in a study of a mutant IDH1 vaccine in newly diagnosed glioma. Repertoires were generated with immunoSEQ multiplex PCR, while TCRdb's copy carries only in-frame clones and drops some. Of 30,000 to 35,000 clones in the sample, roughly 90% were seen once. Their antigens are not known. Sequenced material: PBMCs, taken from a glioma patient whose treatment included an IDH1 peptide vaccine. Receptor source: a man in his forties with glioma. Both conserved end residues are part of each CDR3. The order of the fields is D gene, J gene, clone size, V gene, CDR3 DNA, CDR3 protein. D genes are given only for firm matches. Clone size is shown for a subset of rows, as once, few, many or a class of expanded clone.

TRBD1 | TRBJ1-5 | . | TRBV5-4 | TGTGCCAGCAGCTTAAACAGGGGTCAGCCCCAGCATTTT | CASSLNRGQPQHF
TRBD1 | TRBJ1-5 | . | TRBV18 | TGTGCCAGCTCAGAACAGGGGGGCAGCAATCAGCCCCAGCATTTT | CASSEQGGSNQPQHF
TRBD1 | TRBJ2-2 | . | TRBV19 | TGTGCCAGTAGCACCGGGACAGGGGGCGCTGCCGGGGAGCTGTTTTTT | CASSTGTGGAAGELFF
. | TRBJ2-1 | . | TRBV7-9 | TGTGCCAGCAGCTCAACAGGTCCCTCCTACAATGAGCAGTTCTTC | CASSSTGPSYNEQFF
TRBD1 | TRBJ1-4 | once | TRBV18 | TGTGCCAGCTCACCAGGACCCGGGACAGTCAATGAAAAACTGTTTTTT | CASSPGPGTVNEKLFF
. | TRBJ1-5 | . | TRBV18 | TGTGCCAGCTCACCAGGGGTACAGCCCCAGCATTTT | CASSPGVQPQHF
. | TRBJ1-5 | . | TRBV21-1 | TGTGCCAGCAGCCACTTGGGGGGAGGGTCAAATCAGCCCCAGCATTTT | CASSHLGGGSNQPQHF
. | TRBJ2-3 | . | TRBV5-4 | TGTGCCAGCAGCACAAATGGGGGGTACGCAGATACGCAGTATTTT | CASSTNGGYADTQYF
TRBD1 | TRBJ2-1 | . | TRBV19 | TGTGCCAGTAGTTCAGGGCCGGGACAGGGGGCGAGTAATGAGCAGTTCTTC | CASSSGPGQGASNEQFF
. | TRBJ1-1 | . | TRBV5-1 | TGCGCCAGCAGCTCGGTGGACAGCGGAGCTTTCTTT | CASSSVDSGAFF
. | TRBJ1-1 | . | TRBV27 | TGTGCCAGCAGTCCGACAGTATACACTGAAGCTTTCTTT | CASSPTVYTEAFF
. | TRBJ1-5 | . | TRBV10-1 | TGCGCCAGCAAGAACAGGGTAAGCAATCAGCCCCAGCATTTT | CASKNRVSNQPQHF
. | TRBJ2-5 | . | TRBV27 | TGTGCCAGCAGCCAACAGGGGGAGGGAGTACAAGAGACCCAGTACTTC | CASSQQGEGVQETQYF
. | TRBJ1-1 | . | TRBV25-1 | TGTGCCAGCAGTGGAGTGGGACACTCGAACACTGAAGCTTTCTTT | CASSGVGHSNTEAFF
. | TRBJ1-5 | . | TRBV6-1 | TGTGCCAGCAGTGAGAGCCACCAGCCCCAGCATTTT | CASSESHQPQHF